This T cell receptor beta chain was identified during a study of vaccination effects on CD4 cells after COVID-19. About the study: Sample donation by two convalescent patients took place 16 days and one week before vaccination.

Data came from immunoSEQ multiplex PCR; TCRdb stores just in-frame clones and leaves some out. The sample has 40,000 or so clones, 75% seen once. A word on this clone: The antigen is undetermined.

ViraFEST expansion of antigen-specific CD4+ T cells with viral peptide pools preceded sequencing. Culturing for roughly 10 days preceded CD4+ T cell isolation. The individual was infected with SARS-CoV-2 between March and December 2020, as confirmed by PCR. Replacing half the medium with IL-2 medium was done on days 3 and 7. The germline gives CDR1 LGHDT, CDR2 YNNKEL (reference sequence). There are 17 residues in the CDR3. Unmatched junction bases numbered 8, after V lost 1 base and J lost 2 bases. This TCR was sampled from a human donor who had a prior SARS-CoV-2 infection. The specimen was CD4+ T cells from PBMCs cultured with a peptide pool, collected before COVID-19 vaccination. The chain has TRBV3-1 (or the pseudogene TRBV3-2) and TRBJ2-3; 8 positions match TRBD1. Here the CDR3 DNA reads TGTGCCAGCAGCCAAGGACAGGGGCGAAAATACACAGATACGCAGTATTTT. It yields the protein CASSQGQGRKYTDTQYF.